This T cell receptor beta chain was identified in a study of blood T cell repertoires in COVID-19. The protocol was immunoSEQ multiplex PCR, while the TCRdb copy is restricted to in-frame clones and leaves out a portion. The profile shows roughly 64,000 clones, approximately 82% of them singletons. Germline CDR1 and CDR2: SGHRS and YFSETQ. The CDR3 has 14 residues. Trimming took 4 bases from V and 8 from J, leaving 15 bases between them. The sequence came from a woman aged 55-70 years with acute or convalescent COVID-19. This chain uses TRBV5-1 with TRBJ1-4, with TRBD1 as a possible D gene (5 bases). The sample comprised peripheral blood. CDR3 region: CASSPGGLWEKLFF. Written as DNA, the CDR3 is TGCGCCAGCAGCCCGGGGGGGTTGTGGGAAAAACTGTTTTTT.